This entry features one T cell receptor (beta chain) sequence. The data were taken from a study of control samples from healthy donors and cancer patients. Measured with immunoSEQ multiplex PCR; TCRdb has only the in-frame clones, and not every one. The repertoire consists of around 130,000 clones, with roughly 88% occurring once and the leading ten covering roughly 3.1%. This CDR3 has 13 amino acids. CDR1 SGHTA and CDR2 FQGNSA come from the germline V gene. V was shortened by 7 bases and J by 6 bases, with 12 bases between the two germline ends. V usage is TRBV7-2 and J usage is TRBJ2-2; no clear D. The source material was blood. The sequence came from a man aged 45-65 years in good health. CDR3 sequence: CASTPHGSGELFF. DNA for the CDR3: TGTGCCAGCACCCCTCATGGATCCGGGGAGCTGTTTTTT.